The 31 T cell receptor beta chains given below trace back to one sample, sequenced in a study of response to subunit inactivated influenza vaccine. TCRdb ran MiXCR on the RT-PCR reads and lists one entry per CDR3 protein. Found here are about 500,000 distinct CDR3 sequences, more than 15% of them singletons; the top ten hold approximately 3%. The sequences come from CD4+ T cells sorted from PBMCs, collected around 25 months after vaccination. All receptors derive from a man in his fifties or sixties who received an inactivated influenza vaccine.

This clonotype occurred many times. V gene TRBV10-3 combines with J gene TRBJ2-7; 11 nucleotides agree with TRBD2. With V trimmed by 4 bases and J by 3 bases, 2 bases remained unmatched. Germline V gene data show CDR1 as ENHRY and CDR2 as SYGVKD. The CDR3 covers 14 residues. Here the CDR3 reads CAISAGLAVYEQYF. In nucleotides, the CDR3 is TGTGCCATCAGTGCGGGACTAGCGGTCTACGAGCAGTACTTC.

This clonotype was detected a few times. This chain links TRBV5-1 with TRBJ1-1; perhaps TRBD1 as D (6 bases). Germline V gene lookup returns CDR1 SGHRS and CDR2 YFSETQ. Trimming took off 5 bases at V and 6 bases at J, with 20 bases between the two ends. This CDR3 is 15 amino acids long. CDR3 amino acids: CASRKSGSGGPEAFF. The CDR3 region has the DNA TGCGCCAGCAGGAAATCGGGCTCGGGGGGCCCTGAAGCTTTCTTT.

The chain has TRBV12-3 or TRBV12-4 and TRBJ1-5; 7 bases map to TRBD1. This CDR3 has 15 residues. Germline trimming cut 6 bases from V and 4 bases from J; bases unmatched to any gene: 9. This chain's CDR3 is CASSRPGQTNQPQHF. The CDR3 bases are TGTGCCAGCAGCCGACCGGGACAGACTAATCAGCCCCAGCATTTT.

The CDR3 nucleotides are TGCAGTGCTAGAGATGACGGCGGACTGGGTGAAAAACTGTTTTTT. Its translation is CSARDDGGLGEKLFF. This chain connects TRBV20-1 to TRBJ1-4; unclear D gene. V shed 0 bases and J shed 7 bases, with 15 bases lying between them. The CDR3 consists of 15 residues. CDR1 and CDR2 from the germline V gene are DFQATT and SNEGSKA (reference sequence).

This rearrangement joins TRBV7-9 to TRBJ2-3; the D call may be TRBD1 or TRBD2 (5 bases each). In germline, CDR1 is SEHNR, CDR2 FQNEAQ (reference sequence). V was cut by 3 bases and J by 5 bases, with 21 bases left in between. This CDR3 comprises 17 residues. CDR3 sequence reads: CASSLGRAARDRDTQYF. The CDR3 DNA sequence: TGTGCCAGCAGCTTGGGTCGGGCAGCCCGGGACCGAGATACGCAGTATTTT. Full variable domain (remainder filled in from reference TRBV7-9 and TRBJ2-3): DTGVSQNPRHKITKRGQNVTFRCDPISEHNRLYWYRQTLGQGPEFLTYFQNEAQLEKSRLLSDRFSAERPKGSFSTLEIQRTEQGDSAMYLCASSLGRAARDRDTQYFGPGTRLTVL.

The sample holds a few counts of this clonotype. The gene calls are TRBV28 and TRBJ2-5, with D possibly being TRBD2 (5 bases). From germline, CDR1 is MDHEN and CDR2 SYDVKM. The CDR3 is made up of 14 amino acids. The V and J ends lost 2 bases and 5 bases respectively, with 12 bases between them. The CDR3 region has the DNA TGTGCCAGCAGTTTAAACCGGGGAGTGGAGACCCAGTACTTC. Its translation is CASSLNRGVETQYF. Drawing the rest from reference TRBV28 and TRBJ2-5, the complete variable domain is DVKVTQSSRYLVKRTGEKVFLECVQDMDHENMFWYRQDPGLGLRLIYFSYDVKMKEKGDIPEGYSVSREKKERFSLILESASTNQTSMYLCASSLNRGVETQYFGPGTRLLVL.

This clonotype was observed a handful of times. The J gene is TRBJ2-1, the V gene TRBV29-1, with TRBD2 identical over 7 bases. The CDR3 spans 13 residues. CDR1 and CDR2 (germline): SQVTM, ANQGSEA. J was trimmed by 6 bases and V by 4 bases; bases with no gene match: 6. The CDR3 is CSVVREPFNEQFF. CDR3 coding DNA: TGCAGCGTTGTGCGGGAGCCCTTCAATGAGCAGTTCTTC.

This clonotype was seen more than once but under ten times. CDR3 DNA sequence: TGTGCCAGCAGTCCCAACGGGATGAACACTGAAGCTTTCTTT. It encodes CASSPNGMNTEAFF. The V gene is TRBV6-1, the J gene TRBJ1-1; D call uncertain. CDR3 length: 14 residues. Trimming stripped 5 bases from V and 0 bases from J, with 10 bases between. Germline V gives CDR1 MNHNS, CDR2 SASEGT.

This clonotype was observed once. The rearrangement joins TRBV7-2 to TRBJ2-2; D is perhaps TRBD1 (6 bases). This CDR3 spans 16 amino acids. Germline lookup yields CDR1 SGHTA and CDR2 FQGNSA. V shed 5 bases and J shed 6 bases, with 19 bases lying between them. CDR3 in amino acids: CASSPRTGLWAGELFF. The CDR3 DNA sequence: TGTGCCAGCAGCCCACGAACAGGGTTGTGGGCCGGGGAGCTGTTTTTT.

This clonotype came up a few times. The J gene is TRBJ2-2, the V gene TRBV18, with a possible D match to TRBD2 (8 bases). Trimming pared 1 base from V and 6 bases from J, leaving 15 bases between. The CDR3 totals 16 residues. Looked up from germline, CDR1 is KGHSH and CDR2 is LQKENI. The CDR3, as DNA: TGTGCCAGCTCACCACTAGCGGGGACAGCGGCCGGGGAGCTGTTTTTT. It is translated as CASSPLAGTAAGELFF. The complete variable domain, with remaining parts taken from reference TRBV18 and TRBJ2-2, reads NAGVMQNPRHLVRRRGQEARLRCSPMKGHSHVYWYRQLPEEGLKFMVYLQKENIIDESGMPKERFSAEFPKEGPSILRIQQVVRGDSAAYFCASSPLAGTAAGELFFGEGSRLTVL.

A few counts support this clonotype. This rearrangement joins TRBV7-9 to TRBJ2-7; D is possibly TRBD2 (6 bases). The CDR3 is 15 residues long. The germline gives CDR1 SEHNR, CDR2 FQNEAQ (reference sequence). Trimming removed 1 base at V and 0 bases at J, with 10 bases between. CDR3 sequence: CASSLGDFSSYEQYF. In nucleotides, the CDR3 is TGTGCCAGCAGCTTAGGGGACTTCAGCTCCTACGAGCAGTACTTC. Drawing the rest from reference TRBV7-9 and TRBJ2-7, the complete variable domain is DTGVSQNPRHKITKRGQNVTFRCDPISEHNRLYWYRQTLGQGPEFLTYFQNEAQLEKSRLLSDRFSAERPKGSFSTLEIQRTEQGDSAMYLCASSLGDFSSYEQYFGPGTRLTVT.

This clonotype has only a few counts. This rearrangement joins TRBV6-1 to TRBJ1-3, with D uncertain. This CDR3 region has 13 residues. Germline-derived CDR1 and CDR2 are MNHNS and SASEGT. V was clipped by 5 bases and J by 1 base, with 6 bases between them. The CDR3 DNA follows: TGTGCCAGCAGTAGGCAGTCTGGAAACACCATATATTTT. This encodes CASSRQSGNTIYF.

This clonotype occurred many times. This sequence joins TRBV25-1 and TRBJ2-3; 9 bases line up with TRBD2. Germline CDR1 MGHDK, CDR2 SYGVNS. The CDR3 is made up of 15 amino acids. Trimming removed 5 bases from V and 4 bases from J; junction bases left unmatched: 7. This chain's CDR3 is CASSFSGGGADTQYF. The CDR3 DNA reads TGTGCCAGCAGTTTTAGCGGGGGCGGGGCAGATACGCAGTATTTT.

This chain links TRBV20-1 with TRBJ1-4, with no clear D. The germline gives CDR1 DFQATT, CDR2 SNEGSKA (reference sequence). CDR3 length equals 12 residues. The V and J ends lost 6 bases and 11 bases respectively, with 16 bases between them. CDR3: CSARPGYPKLFF. The DNA for the CDR3 is TGCAGTGCCAGGCCGGGATACCCGAAACTGTTTTTT.

The chain links TRBV5-1 to TRBJ1-1; the D is unclear. V was clipped by 0 bases and J by 2 bases, with 8 bases between them. The CDR3 totals 14 residues. Looked up from germline, CDR1 is SGHRS and CDR2 is YFSETQ. The CDR3 bases are TGCGCCAGCAGCTTGGCGGTATCAAACACTGAAGCTTTCTTT. Translation: CASSLAVSNTEAFF.

This chain links TRBV6-5 with TRBJ1-1; the match to TRBD1 covers 7 bases. V dropped 4 bases and J dropped 2; count of bases not matched to a gene: 7. Per germline, CDR1 MNHEY and CDR2 SVGAGI. The CDR3 is 15 amino acids. In nucleotides, the CDR3 is TGTGCCAGCAGTTGGGGAGGAGGGGGCAACACTGAAGCTTTCTTT. It codes for CASSWGGGGNTEAFF.

V and J are TRBV14 and TRBJ2-4; weak D call: TRBD2 (6 bases). V dropped 3 bases and J dropped 6 bases, with 12 bases sitting between them. This CDR3 is built from 14 residues. CDR1 and CDR2 (germline): SGHDN, FVKESK. The CDR3 DNA is TGTGCCAGCAGCCAGCTTGGCGGGATAAACATTCAGTACTTC. This sequence encodes CASSQLGGINIQYF.

This clonotype has just one count. The chain combines TRBV2 with TRBJ1-4, with a weak D call TRBD1 (5 bases). The CDR3 sequence is 18 residues long. The V end was cut by 2 bases, the J end by 0 bases, with 16 bases between. Looked up from germline, CDR1 is SNHLY and CDR2 is FYNNEI. Here the CDR3 DNA reads TGTGCCAGCAGTGAATTTGCAGGGTCGTTGGCAACTAATGAAAAACTGTTTTTT. The encoded protein is CASSEFAGSLATNEKLFF.

The chain combines TRBV28 with TRBJ2-3; D not resolved. The length of the CDR3 is 12 residues. V was cut by 2 bases and J by 8 bases, with 8 bases left in between. Germline CDR1 is MDHEN and CDR2 is SYDVKM. This CDR3 is CASSLGRGTQYF. CDR3 bases: TGTGCCAGCAGTTTAGGACGTGGTACGCAGTATTTT.

This clonotype came up a few times. V and J are TRBV20-1 and TRBJ2-1, with 8 bases lining up with TRBD2. Germline V gene lookup returns CDR1 DFQATT and CDR2 SNEGSKA (reference sequence). J was trimmed by 4 bases and V by 0 bases; bases with no gene match: 8. The CDR3 spans 16 residues. The CDR3 DNA follows: TGCAGTGCTAGAGATCTGGACGCGGGGGGTTACAATGAGCAGTTCTTC. Translating gives CSARDLDAGGYNEQFF.

In DNA, the CDR3 is TGCGCCAGCAGCCAAGTCGTGGCGGGGGCCTACGAGCAGTACTTC. Translation gives CASSQVVAGAYEQYF. The chain links TRBV4-3 to TRBJ2-7; 7 bases line up with TRBD2. Germline loops: CDR1 LGHNA, CDR2 YSLEER. The ends lost 1 base at V and 2 bases at J; junction bases unmatched: 5. The CDR3 runs 15 residues.

This clonotype has a handful of counts. V is TRBV3-1 and J is TRBJ2-6; D is unresolved. Per the germline V gene, CDR1 is LGHDT and CDR2 is YNNKEL (reference sequence). This CDR3 is 16 amino acids long. Trimming cost V 0 bases and J 0 bases, with 6 bases left between them. The DNA of the CDR3 is TGTGCCAGCAGCCAAGAGAAGCTCTCTGGGGCCAACGTCCTGACTTTC. As protein: CASSQEKLSGANVLTF.

This clonotype has a handful of counts. This chain links TRBV10-3 with TRBJ2-5, with TRBD1 identical over 9 bases. The CDR3 loop spans 15 amino acids. Per the germline V gene, CDR1 is ENHRY and CDR2 is SYGVKD. The trim removed 6 bases at V and 5 bases at J, leaving 10 bases unmatched. Here the CDR3 DNA reads TGTGCCATCAGCGACCGGGACAGGGTTTCGGAGACCCAGTACTTC. Translated, it gives CAISDRDRVSETQYF.

V is TRBV27 and J is TRBJ2-3; 9 positions agree with TRBD2. J gave up 2 bases and V 3 bases, and 15 bases lay outside the gene matches. Germline CDR1 is MNHEY and CDR2 is SMNVEV (reference sequence). The CDR3 sequence is 19 residues long. For the CDR3, the DNA is TGTGCCAGCAGTTTGGGACTAGCCTTTTCCCCCCGAAACACAGATACGCAGTATTTT. Translated: CASSLGLAFSPRNTDTQYF.

This clonotype turned up a few times. This rearrangement joins TRBV5-1 to TRBJ2-7; D is unclear. Trimming took 4 bases from V and 4 from J, leaving 12 bases between them. The CDR3 has 13 amino acids. Per the germline V gene, CDR1 is SGHRS and CDR2 is YFSETQ. The CDR3 sequence is CASSMASEYEQYF. The CDR3 nucleotides read TGCGCCAGCAGCATGGCGTCGGAATACGAGCAGTACTTC.

This clonotype was counted a few times. The V gene is TRBV10-2, the J gene TRBJ1-5; no clear D. CDR1 WSHSY and CDR2 SAAADI come from the germline V gene. Trimming left V 2 bases short and J 0 bases short, with 5 bases between. This CDR3 is 14 amino acids long. The CDR3 DNA sequence: TGCGCCAGCAGTGAGATGGTTAGCAATCAGCCCCAGCATTTT. The encoded protein is CASSEMVSNQPQHF.

CDR3 residues: CASRNTDAGELFF. The CDR3, as DNA: TGTGCCAGCAGAAATACAGACGCCGGGGAGCTGTTTTTT. This chain links TRBV12-3 or TRBV12-4 with TRBJ2-2; D unclear. V was shortened by 6 bases and J by 6 bases, with 11 bases between the two germline ends. The CDR3 covers 13 residues.

This clonotype has more than one count but fewer than ten. The chain is built from TRBV29-1 and TRBJ2-5; possibly TRBD2 for D (5 bases). The CDR3 has 15 residues. V was shortened by 3 bases and J by 5 bases, with 19 bases between the two germline ends. The germline V gene has CDR1 SQVTM and CDR2 ANQGSEA. The CDR3 loop is CSVESGSLLGETQYF. Written as DNA, the CDR3 is TGCAGCGTTGAGAGCGGTAGCTTGCTGGGGGAGACCCAGTACTTC.

The chain joins TRBV20-1 to TRBJ2-7; 8 nucleotides align to TRBD1. The ends lost 6 bases at V and 2 bases at J; junction bases unmatched: 9. This CDR3 has 14 amino acids. CDR1 and CDR2 (germline): DFQATT, SNEGSKA (reference sequence). The CDR3 DNA reads TGCAGTGCCCTTCCAGGGACAGGCGCCTACGAGCAGTACTTC. This encodes CSALPGTGAYEQYF.

The rearrangement joins TRBV20-1 to TRBJ1-6; D perhaps matches TRBD1 (6 bases). Germline-derived CDR1 and CDR2 are DFQATT and SNEGSKA (reference sequence). V dropped 0 bases and J dropped 7 bases, with 19 bases sitting between them. The CDR3 runs to 17 residues. The CDR3 bases are TGCAGTGCTAGAGATTTAGGATCAGGGGAAGGGAATTCACCCCTCCACTTT. This gives the protein CSARDLGSGEGNSPLHF.

This clonotype was detected only a few times. The chain couples TRBV15 to TRBJ2-3; D gene uncertain. The V and J ends lost 0 bases and 6 bases respectively, with 7 bases between them. This CDR3 has 13 residues. Germline loops: CDR1 LNHNV, CDR2 YYDKDF (reference sequence). The CDR3 reads CATSRELVDTQYF. The CDR3 region has the DNA TGTGCCACCAGCAGAGAGTTAGTGGATACGCAGTATTTT. Looking up the rest from reference TRBV15 and TRBJ2-3 gives the full variable domain: DAMVIQNPRYQVTQFGKPVTLSCSQTLNHNVMYWYQQKSSQAPKLLFHYYDKDFNNEADTPDNFQSRRPNTSFCFLDIRSPGLGDTAMYLCATSRELVDTQYFGPGTRLTVL.